The rows below give T cell receptor beta chains drawn from one sample of a study of T cell changes during pregnancy in multiple sclerosis. Clones were sequenced by immunoSEQ multiplex PCR, and TCRdb holds only the in-frame ones, with some missing. This sample has 30,000 to 45,000 clones, with 80% to 95% found just once. The sequencing sample was made of PBMCs (not recorded whether the cells were cultured). The source is a female donor with multiple sclerosis, enrolled in a pregnancy study. CDR3s leave out the opening cysteine and the closing phenylalanine or tryptophan. The order of the fields is V gene, CDR3 protein.

v_call: TRBV6-4; cdr3_aa: ASSVGLDTDTQY
v_call: TRBV5-4; cdr3_aa: ASSLGSPPDSSYNEQF
v_call: TRBV11-2; cdr3_aa: ASSPRGDTEAF
v_call: TRBV4-1; cdr3_aa: ASSSEAGSYGYT
v_call: TRBV6-6; cdr3_aa: ASSYSGGGGQPQH
v_call: TRBV19; cdr3_aa: ASTPWGTGELNTEAF
v_call: TRBV30; cdr3_aa: AWSKTVGAKNIQY
v_call: TRBV6-5; cdr3_aa: ASRAGTDQETQY
v_call: TRBV5-5; cdr3_aa: ASSFGLNTEAF
v_call: TRBV18; cdr3_aa: ASSPHPYQETQY
v_call: TRBV11-2; cdr3_aa: ASSLGRLYGYT
v_call: TRBV19; cdr3_aa: ASSRTSLNEQF
v_call: TRBV7-3; cdr3_aa: ASSPGQGSFNEQF
v_call: TRBV29-1; cdr3_aa: SSRRVSSYNEQF
v_call: TRBV5-1; cdr3_aa: ASSFQTGGLIDEQF
v_call: TRBV5-1; cdr3_aa: ASSLLVSYNEQF
v_call: TRBV5-4; cdr3_aa: ASSLGGTSASYEQY
v_call: TRBV4-1; cdr3_aa: ASSQGGRRTEAF
v_call: TRBV19; cdr3_aa: ASSIGVNTEAF
v_call: TRBV11-2; cdr3_aa: ASSLFLADQETQY
v_call: TRBV11-3; cdr3_aa: ASSLDSRTSGKTYNEQF
v_call: TRBV10-3; cdr3_aa: AISESEGANTEAF
v_call: TRBV2; cdr3_aa: ASSPTSGSSYNEQF
v_call: TRBV9; cdr3_aa: ASTGNEAQGFNEQF
v_call: TRBV13; cdr3_aa: ASSQRLSRETQY
v_call: TRBV4-2; cdr3_aa: ASSQELAGFTDTQY
v_call: TRBV6-6; cdr3_aa: ASSYALGNEQF
v_call: TRBV5-6; cdr3_aa: ASSPRWRLTSTDTQY
v_call: TRBV5-1; cdr3_aa: ASSLGTSGDSYEQY
v_call: TRBV10-2; cdr3_aa: ASSESTTSGTHTDTQY
v_call: TRBV5-1; cdr3_aa: ASSLAGQAYEQY
v_call: TRBV29-1; cdr3_aa: SVAQGVGNSNQPQH
v_call: TRBV7-9; cdr3_aa: ASKFGAADTQY
v_call: TRBV5-6; cdr3_aa: ASSPSRGNTIY
v_call: TRBV10-1; cdr3_aa: ASSGQGTGELF
v_call: TRBV5-1; cdr3_aa: ASSTQLGEQY
v_call: TRBV10-3; cdr3_aa: AISDTRAGGGYEQY
v_call: TRBV29-1; cdr3_aa: SFVTGEQETQY
v_call: TRBV6-5; cdr3_aa: ASSYGQGPTNEKLF
v_call: TRBV27; cdr3_aa: ASSPRGYSGNTIY
v_call: TRBV5-4; cdr3_aa: ASRLGPVGETQY
v_call: TRBV2; cdr3_aa: AQGGQGGYEQY
v_call: TRBV28; cdr3_aa: ASSLTILVAYEQY
v_call: TRBV5-4; cdr3_aa: ASSSQGGGLDTQY
v_call: TRBV29-1; cdr3_aa: SVEILAGVVDEQF
v_call: TRBV6-5; cdr3_aa: ATRQVGGQETQY
v_call: TRBV12-5; cdr3_aa: ASGLDPGWDEAF
v_call: TRBV10-1; cdr3_aa: ASRSGANTGELF
v_call: TRBV27; cdr3_aa: ASSLTLAGGFYEQY
v_call: TRBV7-9; cdr3_aa: ASSTPLRQGTDNYGYT
v_call: TRBV19; cdr3_aa: ASSIGLPPLEQF
v_call: TRBV10-1; cdr3_aa: ASSERPNMNTEAF
v_call: TRBV6-1; cdr3_aa: ASSEGPSVETQY
v_call: TRBV10-3; cdr3_aa: AIRLAGDTGELF
v_call: TRBV10-1; cdr3_aa: ASSEGDTEAF
v_call: TRBV19; cdr3_aa: ASSILTGTNYGYT
v_call: TRBV29-1; cdr3_aa: SVLLRTRKVYEQY
v_call: TRBV19; cdr3_aa: ARWGVVVNTGELF
v_call: TRBV5-1; cdr3_aa: ASSFGDADYEQY
v_call: TRBV5-6; cdr3_aa: ASSLGRGGQPQH